Sequencing of this T cell receptor (beta chain) was carried out in a study of cytomegalovirus exposure and HLA in healthy donors. General study points: Accurate HLA-A and HLA-B prediction from TCR beta sequences was reported for most subjects. Sequencing depth across donors, presence/absence analyses assumed, was roughly uniform.

Remarks on this clone: Its target is not known.

CDR1 and CDR2 (germline): SNHLY, FYNNEI. The CDR3 is 11 amino acids. Unmatched junction bases numbered 5, after V lost 6 bases and J lost 10 bases. 13 Jbeta primers and 60 Vbeta primers were used for the PCR. TCRdb keeps only in-frame clones here, not all; method: immunoSEQ multiplex PCR. The table records 150,000 to 200,000 clones, over 70% of them present only once. This clonotype was sampled from a woman in her forties or fifties in good health and CMV-seropositive. The chain joins TRBV2 to TRBJ1-1, with 7 bases matching TRBD1. The sequencing input was PBMCs. CDR3 amino acids: CASRTGFSAFF. The CDR3 coding sequence is TGTGCCAGCAGGACAGGGTTTTCAGCTTTCTTT. Looking up the rest from reference TRBV2 and TRBJ1-1 gives the full variable domain: EPEVTQTPSHQVTQMGQEVILRCVPISNHLYFYWYRQILGQKVEFLVSFYNNEISEKSEIFDDQFSVERPDGSNFTLKIRSTKLEDSAMYFCASRTGFSAFFGQGTRLTVV.